Reported below is one T cell receptor (beta chain). This CDR3 comprises 13 residues. Trimming took off 0 bases at V and 5 bases at J, with 5 bases between the two ends. Germline CDR1 and CDR2: SGDLS and YYNGEE. Libraries were prepared by immunoSEQ multiplex PCR; TCRdb keeps only in-frame clonotypes and omits some of them. The sample includes approximately 56,000 clones, 82% of them seen just once. The sort gate was single viable CD3+CD4+CD8-CD45RO+ cells for memory CD4+ T cells. The data were taken from a study of memory CD4+ T cells and cytomegalovirus serostatus. Study summary: Of the healthy Belgian adults, roughly ten were CMV seropositive and 24 seronegative.

The chain carries TRBV9 and TRBJ2-2; D ambiguous. This clonotype was obtained from an adult in good health and CMV-seronegative. The specimen sequenced was memory CD4+ T cells from blood. The CDR3 coding sequence is TGTGCCAGCAGCGTAGCTCAGACCGGGGAGCTGTTTTTT. This codes for CASSVAQTGELFF.